The present entry profiles one T cell receptor (beta chain) with its context. This clonotype has more than one count but fewer than ten. Its target antigen remains unknown. No qualities accompany the bases; no much larger clone lies one base away. Counted from cysteine to phenylalanine, this CDR3 has 15 amino acids. The retained sequence is limited to the CDR3, 45 bases, with the frame set at the first base. This record comes from a study of vaccination and CD4 T cells after COVID-19 (dated by TCRdb to between 2020 and 2023). Some background on the complete study: Every convalescent patient had a positive nasal swab PCR test for SARS-CoV-2, with mild disease in several patients and severe disease in one. For stimulating the cultures, overlapping spike peptide pools were used, derived from SARS-CoV-2 as well as from the common cold coronaviruses HCoV-NL63, HCoV-OC43 and HCoV-229E. In control cultures, a CEFX viral epitope pool was used as positive control, an HIV-1 Nef peptide pool was used as negative control, or no peptide was added. The convalescent cohort comprised six males and four females, including two Hispanic individuals, seven Caucasians, two Asians and one multiracial person. Post-COVID blood samples were collected from convalescent patients a median of approximately 93 days after diagnosis, with a range of about 30 to 180 days. The spike-specific CD4+ TCR repertoire was compared before and after mRNA vaccination in under 11 COVID-19 convalescent patients and several infection-naive healthy vaccine recipients. The time from the second vaccine dose to post-vaccine blood sampling had a median of roughly 72 days and ranged from roughly 13 to 241 days. Participants got two doses of the Pfizer-BioNTech BNT162b2 vaccine (n=8) or two doses of the Moderna mRNA-1273 vaccine (n=2).

What the research found in general, with its limitations: Among the post-vaccine SARS-CoV-2-reactive clones in convalescent patients, a median about 86% showed up only after vaccination, which suggests vaccine-specific priming. An increase in the median number of SARS-CoV-2-reactive clonotypes from around 20 after infection to 38 after vaccination was observed, but the change was not found to be significant. In convalescent patients, nearly all vaccine-specific clones (304 of 307) were found to be mono-reactive for SARS-CoV-2 spike rather than cross-reactive with common cold coronaviruses. Relatively few convalescent patients were included in the study, and early timepoints after natural infection were not analyzed.

The treatment or condition tag for this specimen amounts to: roughly 10-day PBMC culture with coronavirus spike peptide pools or control peptides (ViraFEST assay). The ViraFEST assay, used in the study, expanded antigen-specific T cells with peptide pools and then identified the expanded clonotypes through TCR sequencing. The convalescent patients' positive SARS-CoV-2 PCR tests were from March to December 2020, which was before the Alpha, Beta and Delta variants emerged in the United States. About 1.8 million PBMCs per well were cultured in IMDM with about 5% human AB serum and approximately 10 IU/ml IL-2, plus 10 ug/ml peptide pools. On days 3 and 7, half of the culture medium was replaced with fresh IL-2-containing medium. Once the cells had been in culture for over 9 days, the EasySep CD4+ T cell isolation kit was used to isolate CD4+ T cells by negative selection. PBMCs were separated from whole blood using Ficoll-Paque Plus gradient centrifugation and then either used fresh or cryopreserved at -140C. Each culture condition was generally run in triplicate wells.

Receptor libraries were prepared by PCR. DNA from cultured CD4+ T cells was subjected to TCR sequencing with the Oncomine TCR Beta short-read assay at the Johns Hopkins FTIC core. The QIAamp micro DNA kit was used to extract genomic DNA from the cultured CD4+ T cells. Oncomine TCR Beta libraries made from cultured CD4+ T cells were pooled using unique dual indexes and sequenced on an Illumina iSeq 100. Per the source publication's procedure: Non-productive sequences were filtered out, and CDR3s that did not start with C, did not end with F or W, or were shorter than 7 amino acids were discarded. The MANAFEST web application identified antigen-specific clonotypes by comparing peptide-stimulated wells against reference wells and other culture wells. For a clone to be called positive, the clone needed an FDR below 0.05, an odds ratio above 5, and a productive frequency above 0.1% in at least two of three replicate wells. Clonotypes that were significantly expanded in both SARS-CoV-2 spike wells and at least one common cold coronavirus spike condition were defined as cross-reactive. Similarity between CDR3 sequences was evaluated in R version 3.6.1 using Levenshtein distances (stringdist) and unrooted phylogenetic trees (ape). Starting from the raw public reads, TCRdb applied fastp trimming at Q25, assembled clones with MiXCR and retained in-frame beta chains. Rows are combined by CDR3 protein, so each entry shows the most common genes and DNA. The V and J calls shown here were made by TCRdb, not taken from the authors' results. Counted in this sample were about 12,000 distinct CDR3 sequences; approximately 50% of them appeared once. The top ten clones comprise 30% of the sample.

The V gene is TRBV21-1 and the J gene is TRBJ1-5. TRBV21-1 has pseudogene status. Input material: CD4+ T cells from blood, cultured in vitro. The sequence came from a human donor who had recovered from COVID-19. The CDR3 amino acid sequence is: CASSGGQVGNQPQHF. The nucleotides are TGTGCCAGCAGCGGCGGGCAGGTGGGCAATCAGCCCCAGCATTTT.